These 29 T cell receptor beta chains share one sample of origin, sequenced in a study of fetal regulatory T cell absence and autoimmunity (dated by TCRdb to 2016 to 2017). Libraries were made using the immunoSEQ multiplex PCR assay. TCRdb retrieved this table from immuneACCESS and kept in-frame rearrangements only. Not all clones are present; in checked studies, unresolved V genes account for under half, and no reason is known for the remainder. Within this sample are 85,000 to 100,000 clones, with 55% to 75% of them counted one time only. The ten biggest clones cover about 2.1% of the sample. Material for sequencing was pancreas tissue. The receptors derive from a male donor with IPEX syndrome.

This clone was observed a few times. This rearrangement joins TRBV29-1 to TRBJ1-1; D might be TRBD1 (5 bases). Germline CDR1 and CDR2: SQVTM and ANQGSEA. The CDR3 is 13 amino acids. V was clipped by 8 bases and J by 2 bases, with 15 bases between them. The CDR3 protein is CSTTGHSNTEAFF. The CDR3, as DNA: TGCAGCACTACTGGACACTCCAACACTGAAGCTTTCTTT.

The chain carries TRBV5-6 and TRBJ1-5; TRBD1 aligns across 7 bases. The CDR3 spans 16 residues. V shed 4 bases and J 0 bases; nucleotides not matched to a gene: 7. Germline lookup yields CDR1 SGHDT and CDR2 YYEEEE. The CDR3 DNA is TGTGCCAGCAGCCGGGGACAGCTCCATAGCAATCAGCCCCAGCATTTT. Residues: CASSRGQLHSNQPQHF.

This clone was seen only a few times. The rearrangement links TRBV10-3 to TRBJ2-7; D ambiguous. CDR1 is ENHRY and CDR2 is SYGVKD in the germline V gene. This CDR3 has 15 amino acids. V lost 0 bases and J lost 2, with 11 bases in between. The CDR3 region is CAISESELLTYEQYF. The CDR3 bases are TGTGCCATCAGTGAGTCAGAACTATTGACCTACGAGCAGTACTTC.

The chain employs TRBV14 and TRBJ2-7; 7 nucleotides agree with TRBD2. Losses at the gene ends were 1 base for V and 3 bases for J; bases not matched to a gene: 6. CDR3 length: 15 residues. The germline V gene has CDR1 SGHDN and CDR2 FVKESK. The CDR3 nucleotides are TGTGCCAGCAGCCAAGGGCTAGCGGCCTTCTACGAGCAGTACTTC. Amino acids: CASSQGLAAFYEQYF.

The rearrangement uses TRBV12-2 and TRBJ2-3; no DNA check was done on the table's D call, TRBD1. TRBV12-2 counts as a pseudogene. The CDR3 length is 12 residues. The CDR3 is CASRFGQSSQYF. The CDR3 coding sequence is TGTGCAAGTCGCTTCGGACAGTCATCGCAGTATTTT.

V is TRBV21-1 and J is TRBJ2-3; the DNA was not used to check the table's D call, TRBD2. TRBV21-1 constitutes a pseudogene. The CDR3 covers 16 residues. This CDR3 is CASSNQLAGSTDTQYF. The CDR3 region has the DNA TGTGCCAGCAGCAATCAACTAGCGGGGAGCACAGATACGCAGTATTTT.

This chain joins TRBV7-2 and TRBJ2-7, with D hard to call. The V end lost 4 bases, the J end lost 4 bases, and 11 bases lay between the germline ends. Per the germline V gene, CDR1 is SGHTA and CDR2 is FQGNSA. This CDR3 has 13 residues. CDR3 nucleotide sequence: TGTGCCAGCAGCTCCGGGCCTATATACGAGCAGTACTTC. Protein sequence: CASSSGPIYEQYF.

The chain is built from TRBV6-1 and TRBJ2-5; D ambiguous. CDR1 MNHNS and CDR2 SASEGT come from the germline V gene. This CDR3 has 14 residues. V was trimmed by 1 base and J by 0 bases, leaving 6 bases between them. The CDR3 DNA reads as TGTGCCAGCAGTGAAGAGTGGTACCAAGAGACCCAGTACTTC. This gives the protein CASSEEWYQETQYF.

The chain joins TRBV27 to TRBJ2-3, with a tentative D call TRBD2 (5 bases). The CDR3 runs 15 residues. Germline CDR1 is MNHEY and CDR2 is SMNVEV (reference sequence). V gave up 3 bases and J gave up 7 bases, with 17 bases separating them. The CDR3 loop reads CASSFWRTSGNTQYF. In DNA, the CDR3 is TGTGCCAGCAGTTTTTGGCGGACCAGCGGAAATACGCAGTATTTT.

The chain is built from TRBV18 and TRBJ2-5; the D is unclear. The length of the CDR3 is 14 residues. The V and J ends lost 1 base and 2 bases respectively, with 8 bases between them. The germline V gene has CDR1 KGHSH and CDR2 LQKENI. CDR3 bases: TGTGCCAGCTCACCACTAATGGGGCAAGAGACCCAGTACTTC. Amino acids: CASSPLMGQETQYF.

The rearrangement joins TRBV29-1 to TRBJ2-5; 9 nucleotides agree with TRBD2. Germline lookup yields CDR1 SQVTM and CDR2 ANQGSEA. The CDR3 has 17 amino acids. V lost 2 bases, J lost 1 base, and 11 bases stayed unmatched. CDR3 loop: CSVELPQTSGSQETQYF. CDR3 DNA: TGCAGCGTTGAACTTCCCCAGACTAGCGGCTCCCAAGAGACCCAGTACTTC.

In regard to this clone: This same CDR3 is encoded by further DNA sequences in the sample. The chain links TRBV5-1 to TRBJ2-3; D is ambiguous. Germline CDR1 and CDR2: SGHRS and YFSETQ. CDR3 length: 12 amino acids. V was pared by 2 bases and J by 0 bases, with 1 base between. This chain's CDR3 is CASSFSTDTQYF. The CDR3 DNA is TGCGCCAGCAGCTTTAGCACAGATACGCAGTATTTT.

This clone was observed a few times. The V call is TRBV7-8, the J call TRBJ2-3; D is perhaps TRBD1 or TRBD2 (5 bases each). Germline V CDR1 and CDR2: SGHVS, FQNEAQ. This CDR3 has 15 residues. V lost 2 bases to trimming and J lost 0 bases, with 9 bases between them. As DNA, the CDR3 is TGTGCCAGCAGCTTAAGACAGCGGAGCACAGATACGCAGTATTTT. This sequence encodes CASSLRQRSTDTQYF.

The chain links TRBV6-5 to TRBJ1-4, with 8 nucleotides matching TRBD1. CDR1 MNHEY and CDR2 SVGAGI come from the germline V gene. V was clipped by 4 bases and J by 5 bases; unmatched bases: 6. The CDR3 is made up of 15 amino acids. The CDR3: CASSFTGTGNEKLFF. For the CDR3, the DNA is TGTGCCAGCAGTTTTACCGGGACAGGCAATGAAAAACTGTTTTTT.

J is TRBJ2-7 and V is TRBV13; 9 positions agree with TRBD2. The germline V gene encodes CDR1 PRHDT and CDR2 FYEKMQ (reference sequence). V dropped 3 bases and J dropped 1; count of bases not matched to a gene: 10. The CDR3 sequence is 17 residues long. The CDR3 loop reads CASSLGGRGFRSYEQYF. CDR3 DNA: TGTGCCAGCAGCTTGGGCGGGAGGGGTTTTCGATCCTACGAGCAGTACTTC.

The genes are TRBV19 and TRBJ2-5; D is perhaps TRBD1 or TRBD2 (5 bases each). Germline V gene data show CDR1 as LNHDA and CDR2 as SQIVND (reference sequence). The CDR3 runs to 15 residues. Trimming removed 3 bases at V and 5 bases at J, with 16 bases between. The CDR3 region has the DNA TGTGCCAGTAGTATTGGGGGACCCCCTTGGGAGACCCAGTACTTC. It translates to CASSIGGPPWETQYF.

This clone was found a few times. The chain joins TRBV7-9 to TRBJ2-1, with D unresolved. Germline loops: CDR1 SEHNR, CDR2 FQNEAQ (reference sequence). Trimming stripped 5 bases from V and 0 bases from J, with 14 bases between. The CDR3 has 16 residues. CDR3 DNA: TGTGCCAGCAGCGGAGTGACGGAGAGCTCCTACAATGAGCAGTTCTTC. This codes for CASSGVTESSYNEQFF.

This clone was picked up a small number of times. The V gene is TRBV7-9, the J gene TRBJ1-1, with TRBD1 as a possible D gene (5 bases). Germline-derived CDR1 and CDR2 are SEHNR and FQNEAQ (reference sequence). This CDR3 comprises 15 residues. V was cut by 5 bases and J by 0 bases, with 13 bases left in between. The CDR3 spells CASSALTGVNTEAFF. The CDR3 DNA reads TGTGCCAGCAGCGCCCTCACAGGTGTGAACACTGAAGCTTTCTTT.

CDR3 in DNA: TGTGCCTGCGGGACAGGTAACCACATTCAGTACTTC. It codes for CACGTGNHIQYF. The J gene is TRBJ2-4, the V gene TRBV30, with 8 positions matching TRBD1. Looked up from germline, CDR1 is GTSNPN and CDR2 is SVGIG (reference sequence). This CDR3 has 12 amino acids. Losses at the gene ends were 6 bases for V and 8 bases for J; bases not matched to a gene: 6.

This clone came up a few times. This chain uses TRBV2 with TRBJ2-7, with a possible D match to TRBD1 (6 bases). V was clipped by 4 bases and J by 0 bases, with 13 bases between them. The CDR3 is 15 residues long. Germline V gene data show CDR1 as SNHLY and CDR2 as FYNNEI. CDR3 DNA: TGTGCCAGCAGTGGGCGGCAGGGGAGCTCCTACGAGCAGTACTTC. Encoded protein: CASSGRQGSSYEQYF.

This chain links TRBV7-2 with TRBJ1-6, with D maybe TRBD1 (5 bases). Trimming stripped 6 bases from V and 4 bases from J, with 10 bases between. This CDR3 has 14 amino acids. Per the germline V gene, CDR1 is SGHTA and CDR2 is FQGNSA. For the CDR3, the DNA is TGTGCCAGCAGTCGAGGACATTATAATTCACCCCTCCACTTT. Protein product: CASSRGHYNSPLHF.

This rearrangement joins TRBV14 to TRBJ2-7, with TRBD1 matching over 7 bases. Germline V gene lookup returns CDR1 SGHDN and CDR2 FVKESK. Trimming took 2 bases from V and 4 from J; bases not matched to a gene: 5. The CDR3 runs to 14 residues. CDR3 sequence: CASSQTGESYEQYF. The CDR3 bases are TGTGCCAGCAGCCAAACAGGGGAATCGTACGAGCAGTACTTC.

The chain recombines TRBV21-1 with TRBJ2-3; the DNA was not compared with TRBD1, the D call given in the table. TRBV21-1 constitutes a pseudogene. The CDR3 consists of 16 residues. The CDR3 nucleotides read TGTGCCAGCAGGAGCTTGAGACAGGGATTCACAGATACGCAGTATTTT. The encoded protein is CASRSLRQGFTDTQYF.

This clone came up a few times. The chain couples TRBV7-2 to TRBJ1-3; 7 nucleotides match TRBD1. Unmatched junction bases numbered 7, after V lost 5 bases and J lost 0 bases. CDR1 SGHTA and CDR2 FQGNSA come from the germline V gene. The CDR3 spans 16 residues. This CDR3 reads CASSPTGSPSGNTIYF. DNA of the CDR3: TGTGCCAGCAGCCCGACAGGGAGTCCCTCTGGAAACACCATATATTTT.

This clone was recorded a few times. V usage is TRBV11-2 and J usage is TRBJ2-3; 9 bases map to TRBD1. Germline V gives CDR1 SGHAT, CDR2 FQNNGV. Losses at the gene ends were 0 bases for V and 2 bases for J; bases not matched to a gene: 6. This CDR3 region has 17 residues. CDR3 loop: CASSLDGWDRATDTQYF. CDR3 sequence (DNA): TGTGCCAGCAGCTTAGATGGATGGGACAGGGCCACAGATACGCAGTATTTT.

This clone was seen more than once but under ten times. The CDR3 loop is CASSRDRDYGYTF. The CDR3 DNA sequence: TGTGCCAGCAGCAGGGACAGGGACTATGGCTACACCTTC. The chain recombines TRBV6-6 with TRBJ1-2, with TRBD1 matching over 9 bases. V lost 6 bases and J lost 3; bases outside the gene matches: 2. This CDR3 comprises 13 residues. Per the germline V gene, CDR1 is MNHNY and CDR2 is SVGAGI (reference sequence).

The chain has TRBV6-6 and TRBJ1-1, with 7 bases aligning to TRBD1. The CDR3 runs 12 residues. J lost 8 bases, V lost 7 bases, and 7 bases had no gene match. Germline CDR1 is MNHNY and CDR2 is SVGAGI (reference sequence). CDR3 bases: TGTGCCAGCAACCTCCGGGGACAGGAAGCTTTCTTT. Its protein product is CASNLRGQEAFF.

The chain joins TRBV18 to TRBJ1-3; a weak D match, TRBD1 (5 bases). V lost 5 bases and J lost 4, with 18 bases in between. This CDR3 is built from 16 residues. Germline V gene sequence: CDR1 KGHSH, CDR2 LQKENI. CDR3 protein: CASSFLRTTKGNTIYF. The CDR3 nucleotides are TGTGCCAGCTCATTTCTCCGGACAACTAAAGGAAACACCATATATTTT.

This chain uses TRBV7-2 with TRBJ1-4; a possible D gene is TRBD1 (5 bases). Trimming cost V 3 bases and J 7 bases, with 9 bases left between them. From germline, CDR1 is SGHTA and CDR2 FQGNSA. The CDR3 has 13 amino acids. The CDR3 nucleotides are TGTGCCAGCAGCTTGGGAGGGGCTGAAAAACTGTTTTTT. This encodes CASSLGGAEKLFF.